The 31 T cell receptor beta chains reported below all come from one sample, sequenced in a study of control samples from healthy donors and cancer patients. Using immunoSEQ multiplex PCR, the repertoire was profiled, and TCRdb retains in-frame clones only, with some absent. The data show 150,000 to 200,000 clones, roughly 94% seen once. The material sequenced was blood. These receptors came from a woman aged 40 to 50 in good health.

This clone appeared a single time. This rearrangement joins TRBV4-3 to TRBJ2-3, with D possibly being TRBD1 or TRBD2 (5 bases each). The CDR3 is 17 amino acids. Looked up from germline, CDR1 is LGHNA and CDR2 is YSLEER. Trimming left V 1 base short and J 5 bases short, with 19 bases between. The CDR3 here is CASSQGPGTLAGDTQYF. CDR3 bases: TGCGCCAGCAGCCAAGGCCCTGGGACGTTGGCCGGAGATACGCAGTATTTT.

This chain connects TRBV18 to TRBJ1-1; tentative D call: TRBD1 (6 bases). This CDR3 is 13 amino acids long. CDR1 is KGHSH, CDR2 LQKENI, per germline. V was shortened by 4 bases and J by 4 bases, with 10 bases between the two germline ends. The DNA for the CDR3 is TGTGCCAGCTCACAGGAGGGGGGCACTGAAGCTTTCTTT. Amino acid sequence: CASSQEGGTEAFF.

The chain has TRBV11-2 and TRBJ2-1; the D gene is possibly TRBD2 (6 bases). CDR1 and CDR2 (germline): SGHAT, FQNNGV. The length of the CDR3 is 13 residues. V lost 0 bases and J lost 11, with 11 bases in between. In nucleotides, the CDR3 is TGTGCCAGCAGCTTAGATGTCCGGACTAAGCAGTTCTTC. The encoded protein is CASSLDVRTKQFF.

The chain uses TRBV9 and TRBJ2-1; D may match TRBD1 or TRBD2 (5 bases each). CDR3 size: 15 residues. Germline CDR1 and CDR2: SGDLS and YYNGEE. Trimming removed 1 base at V and 8 bases at J, with 16 bases between. The CDR3 spells CASSVRPTMGDEQFF. CDR3 DNA sequence: TGTGCCAGCAGCGTAAGGCCTACTATGGGGGATGAGCAGTTCTTC.

This chain uses TRBV9 with TRBJ1-5; a weak D match, TRBD1 (5 bases). Germline loops: CDR1 SGDLS, CDR2 YYNGEE. This CDR3 spans 14 amino acids. The V and J ends lost 0 bases and 7 bases respectively, with 11 bases between them. This CDR3 reads CASSVGLGEQPQHF. The DNA for the CDR3 is TGTGCCAGCAGCGTAGGCTTGGGGGAACAGCCCCAGCATTTT.

This clone was counted once. J is TRBJ1-2 and V is TRBV6-5; 7 bases are a match to TRBD1. The germline V gene encodes CDR1 MNHEY and CDR2 SVGAGI. CDR3 length equals 14 residues. V was clipped by 6 bases and J by 5 bases; unmatched bases: 9. Here the CDR3 DNA reads TGTGCCAGCAGCTTGGGACAGAATGCTTATGGCTACACCTTC. Its protein is CASSLGQNAYGYTF.

The chain combines TRBV6-1 with TRBJ2-7; 9 nucleotides align to TRBD1. Germline CDR1 MNHNS, CDR2 SASEGT. The CDR3 runs 15 residues. V lost 3 bases, J lost 0 bases, and 3 bases stayed unmatched. CDR3 sequence (DNA): TGTGCCAGCAGTGATCAGACAGGGGGCTCCTACGAGCAGTACTTC. Its protein is CASSDQTGGSYEQYF.

The chain combines TRBV2 with TRBJ1-1; 8 bases are a match to TRBD1. The V gene end was trimmed by 7 bases and the J gene end by 10 bases; junction bases not matched to a gene: 17. The CDR3 has 15 amino acids. CDR1 SNHLY and CDR2 FYNNEI come from the germline V gene. This CDR3 is CASTQGQGFTGRAFF. CDR3 in DNA: TGTGCCAGCACCCAAGGACAGGGATTTACGGGTCGAGCTTTCTTT.

V usage is TRBV9 and J usage is TRBJ1-2; TRBD1 matches 8 bases. The V gene end was trimmed by 0 bases and the J gene end by 8 bases; junction bases not matched to a gene: 9. The CDR3 loop spans 15 amino acids. Germline lookup yields CDR1 SGDLS and CDR2 YYNGEE. As DNA, the CDR3 is TGTGCCAGCAGCGTAGGGGCAGGGGGCGAGGACGGCTACACCTTC. Protein sequence: CASSVGAGGEDGYTF. The variable domain in full, completed from reference TRBV9 and TRBJ1-2, reads DSGVTQTPKHLITATGQRVTLRCSPRSGDLSVYWYQQSLDQGLQFLIQYYNGEERAKGNILERFSAQQFPDLHSELNLSSLELGDSALYFCASSVGAGGEDGYTFGSGTRLTVV.

J is TRBJ2-3 and V is TRBV5-1, with 7 positions matching TRBD1. The CDR3 has 16 residues. After removal of 4 bases from V and 4 bases from J, the junction contained 12 bases not matched to a gene. Germline V CDR1 and CDR2: SGHRS, YFSETQ. CDR3 sequence (DNA): TGCGCCAGCAGCCAGGAGGACAGGAGAATCGCAGATACGCAGTATTTT. Residues: CASSQEDRRIADTQYF.

CDR3 sequence: CASSLRQRNEKLFF. For the CDR3, the DNA is TGTGCCAGTAGTCTCCGACAGCGTAATGAAAAACTGTTTTTT. The V gene is TRBV19, the J gene TRBJ1-4; D possibly corresponds to TRBD1 (5 bases). Germline V gives CDR1 LNHDA, CDR2 SQIVND (reference sequence). The CDR3 covers 14 residues. V was clipped by 5 bases and J by 4 bases, with 11 bases between them.

This sequence joins TRBV5-4 and TRBJ2-5, with 8 bases lining up with TRBD2. Germline-derived CDR1 and CDR2 are SGHNT and YYREEE (reference sequence). The CDR3 length is 14 residues. The ends lost 2 bases at V and 4 bases at J; junction bases unmatched: 4. This CDR3 reads CASSLAGVRETQYF. The DNA for the CDR3 is TGTGCCAGCAGCTTAGCGGGGGTGAGAGAGACCCAGTACTTC.

This clone has only one observation. V is TRBV10-3 and J is TRBJ1-1; TRBD1 matches 7 bases. Per germline, CDR1 ENHRY and CDR2 SYGVKD. The CDR3 loop spans 15 amino acids. J gave up 0 bases and V 2 bases, and 3 bases lay outside the gene matches. The CDR3 region is CAISEAGQMNTEAFF. CDR3 sequence (DNA): TGTGCCATCAGTGAGGCGGGACAGATGAACACTGAAGCTTTCTTT.

The V call is TRBV9, the J call TRBJ1-1; perhaps TRBD1 as D (5 bases). Germline lookup yields CDR1 SGDLS and CDR2 YYNGEE. V lost 3 bases and J 4 bases, leaving 10 bases between the germline ends. This CDR3 region has 13 residues. The DNA of the CDR3 is TGTGCCAGCAGCGGGACATTAGGCACTGAAGCTTTCTTT. This encodes CASSGTLGTEAFF.

This chain joins TRBV19 and TRBJ1-1; 8 bases line up with TRBD1. Germline loops: CDR1 LNHDA, CDR2 SQIVND (reference sequence). The CDR3 runs 15 residues. The V gene end was trimmed by 5 bases and the J gene end by 4 bases; junction bases not matched to a gene: 9. CDR3 loop: CASSPSGTGSTEAFF. The CDR3 bases are TGTGCCAGTAGTCCTTCCGGGACAGGTAGCACTGAAGCTTTCTTT.

The V gene is TRBV11-2, the J gene TRBJ2-1; possible D gene TRBD2, 6 bases. This CDR3 comprises 14 residues. The germline V gene has CDR1 SGHAT and CDR2 FQNNGV. V was cut by 3 bases and J by 6 bases, with 12 bases left in between. CDR3 DNA sequence: TGTGCCAGCAGCTTTGATCCGGGAGCCAATGAGCAGTTCTTC. Its translation is CASSFDPGANEQFF.

The chain uses TRBV10-3 and TRBJ1-2; 9 bases map to TRBD1. This CDR3 comprises 15 residues. V lost 2 bases, J lost 4 bases, and 5 bases stayed unmatched. Germline CDR1 ENHRY, CDR2 SYGVKD. CDR3 bases: TGTGCCATCAGTGAGGGGACAGGGACAATCTATGGCTACACCTTC. It specifies CAISEGTGTIYGYTF.

The chain couples TRBV7-7 to TRBJ2-2; 7 bases are a match to TRBD1. Germline CDR1 reads SSHAT; CDR2 reads FNYEAQ (reference sequence). CDR3 length: 15 amino acids. After removal of 3 bases from V and 0 bases from J, the junction contained 1 base not matched to a gene. The CDR3: CASSFGTANTGELFF. The CDR3 nucleotides are TGTGCCAGCAGCTTTGGGACAGCGAACACCGGGGAGCTGTTTTTT.

V and J are TRBV6-6 and TRBJ1-2; D not resolved. CDR1 and CDR2 (germline): MNHNY, SVGAGI (reference sequence). This CDR3 is 10 amino acids long. V gave up 5 bases and J gave up 8 bases, with 6 bases separating them. The CDR3 protein is CASSPPGYTF. The CDR3 bases are TGTGCCAGCAGTCCCCCGGGCTACACCTTC.

The rearrangement joins TRBV6-2 or TRBV6-3 to TRBJ2-5, with 12 bases fitting TRBD2. The germline V gene has CDR1 MNHEY and CDR2 SVGEGT. Germline trimming cut 6 bases from V and 1 base from J; bases unmatched to any gene: 6. The CDR3 has 16 residues. The CDR3 DNA reads as TGTGCCAGCAGCCCGGGACTAGCGGGTCGCCAAGAGACCCAGTACTTC. This encodes CASSPGLAGRQETQYF.

The chain links TRBV6-1 to TRBJ1-5; no definite D call. V lost 2 bases, J lost 6 bases, and 11 bases lay in between. Germline V lookup: CDR1 MNHNS, CDR2 SASEGT. CDR3 length: 14 residues. CDR3 residues: CASSERGIGQPQHF. The CDR3 coding sequence is TGTGCCAGCAGTGAAAGAGGGATTGGTCAGCCCCAGCATTTT.

The chain employs TRBV30 and TRBJ1-2; the D is unclear. The CDR3 covers 13 residues. Trimming left V 0 bases short and J 0 bases short, with 5 bases between. Germline assignment: CDR1 GTSNPN and CDR2 SVGIG (reference sequence). The CDR3 sequence is CAWSVQANYGYTF. The CDR3 DNA sequence: TGTGCCTGGAGTGTCCAGGCTAACTATGGCTACACCTTC.

The rearrangement links TRBV24-1 to TRBJ2-3, with 10 bases that match TRBD1. Germline CDR1 reads KGHDR; CDR2 reads SFDVKD. There are 17 residues in the CDR3. V was pared by 3 bases and J by 4 bases, with 9 bases of the junction left unmatched. This chain's CDR3 is CATSDPRQGAWADTQYF. The CDR3, as DNA: TGTGCCACCAGTGATCCCCGACAGGGGGCTTGGGCAGATACGCAGTATTTT.

This chain joins TRBV7-7 and TRBJ1-6; 9 bases align to TRBD1. This CDR3 region has 20 residues. Trimming took 1 base from V and 6 from J; bases not matched to a gene: 16. Looked up from germline, CDR1 is SSHAT and CDR2 is FNYEAQ (reference sequence). The CDR3 DNA sequence: TGTGCCAGCAGCTTAGATACGGGACAGGGTGCGTATGGGCTTAATTCACCCCTCCACTTT. It is translated as CASSLDTGQGAYGLNSPLHF.

CDR3 loop: CSVVPQRGSYEQYF. As DNA, the CDR3 is TGCAGCGTTGTGCCCCAGCGCGGCTCCTACGAGCAGTACTTC. The V gene is TRBV29-1, the J gene TRBJ2-7; D is unclear. The germline gives CDR1 SQVTM, CDR2 ANQGSEA. The germline V and J ends were trimmed by 4 bases and 0 bases, with 13 bases remaining between them. This CDR3 has 14 amino acids.

This sequence joins TRBV27 and TRBJ1-2; 7 nucleotides agree with TRBD1. This CDR3 region has 20 residues. V lost 6 bases to trimming and J lost 0 bases; unmatched junction nucleotides: 22. The V gene's germline CDR1 is MNHEY and CDR2 SMNVEV (reference sequence). CDR3 DNA: TGTGCCAGCAGCCACGATCCGGGACAGCTTCTGTACGGAACTAACTATGGCTACACCTTC. This encodes CASSHDPGQLLYGTNYGYTF.

CDR3 protein: CASSLETRGSPLHF. The CDR3 coding sequence is TGTGCCAGCAGCCTCGAAACACGGGGTTCACCCCTCCACTTT. The rearrangement uses TRBV14 and TRBJ1-6; no firm D call. This CDR3 has 14 amino acids. The germline V and J ends were trimmed by 4 bases and 9 bases, with 13 bases remaining between them. From germline, CDR1 is SGHDN and CDR2 FVKESK.

This chain uses TRBV29-1 with TRBJ2-7, with D possibly matching TRBD1 (6 bases). This CDR3 region has 11 residues. Trimming took 7 bases from V and 4 from J, leaving 11 bases between them. The germline CDR1 and CDR2 sequences are SQVTM and ANQGSEA. The CDR3 region has the DNA TGCAGCGCACTCAGGGGATACGAGCAGTACTTC. It yields the protein CSALRGYEQYF.

The chain is built from TRBV5-4 and TRBJ2-2; D is possibly TRBD2 (6 bases). Germline-derived CDR1 and CDR2 are SGHNT and YYREEE (reference sequence). The CDR3 runs to 15 residues. V dropped 5 bases and J dropped 1 base, with 12 bases sitting between them. CDR3 sequence (DNA): TGTGCCAGCAGTCAGGGACTCCTGAACACCGGGGAGCTGTTTTTT. Its translation is CASSQGLLNTGELFF.

CDR3 nucleotide sequence: TGTGCCAGCACAGCCTGGGGGGGCTATGGCTACACCTTC. It encodes CASTAWGGYGYTF. The chain carries TRBV9 and TRBJ1-2, with D tentatively TRBD1 (5 bases). The CDR3 covers 13 residues. Trimming cost V 6 bases and J 4 bases, with 13 bases left between them. CDR1 is SGDLS, CDR2 YYNGEE, per germline.

The V gene is TRBV18, the J gene TRBJ1-5; D might be TRBD1 (6 bases). V was shortened by 5 bases and J by 7 bases, with 9 bases between the two germline ends. Germline assignment: CDR1 KGHSH and CDR2 LQKENI. This CDR3 has 12 amino acids. DNA of the CDR3: TGTGCCAGCTCAGCACAGGGCCAGCCCCAGCATTTT. Protein product: CASSAQGQPQHF.